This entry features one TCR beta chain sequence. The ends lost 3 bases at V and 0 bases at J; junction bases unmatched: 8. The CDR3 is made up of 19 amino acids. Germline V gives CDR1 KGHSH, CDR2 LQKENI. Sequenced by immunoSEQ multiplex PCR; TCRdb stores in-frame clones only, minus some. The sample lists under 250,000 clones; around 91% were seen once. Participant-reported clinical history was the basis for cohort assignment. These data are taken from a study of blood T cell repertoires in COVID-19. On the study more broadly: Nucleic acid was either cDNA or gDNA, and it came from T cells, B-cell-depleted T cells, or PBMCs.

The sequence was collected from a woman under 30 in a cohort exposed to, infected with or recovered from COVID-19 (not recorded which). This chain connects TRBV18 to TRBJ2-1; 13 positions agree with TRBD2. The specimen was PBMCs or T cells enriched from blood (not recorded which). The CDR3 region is CASSPLGLAGLGSYNEQFF. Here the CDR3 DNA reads TGTGCCAGCTCACCTTTGGGACTAGCGGGGTTGGGCTCCTACAATGAGCAGTTCTTC.